The rows below give T cell receptor beta chains drawn from one sample of a study of blood T cell repertoires in COVID-19. Some clones are missing from TCRdb's copy, which holds only in-frame ones; the method was immunoSEQ multiplex PCR. The sample has about 260,000 clones; around 89% are singletons. Sequencing used PBMCs or T cells enriched from blood (not recorded which). The receptors shown here come from a middle-aged woman with acute COVID-19. Each CDR3 is given with its conserved first and last residue. A D gene is named only where the DNA matches it firmly. Clone size is not always given. Where it is, it says once, few, many or a class for expanded clones.

>.|TRBV19|once|TRBJ1-1
TGTGCCAGTAGTATATATCCTATCACTGAAGCTTTCTTT
CASSIYPITEAFF
>TRBD1|TRBV11-3|.|TRBJ2-5
TGTGCCAGCAGCCCTAGAACCGGGACAGGGTTCGAAGAGACCCAGTACTTC
CASSPRTGTGFEETQYF
>.|TRBV4-1|.|TRBJ2-3
TGCGCCAGCACCGAACTCGCGGCGGGTTCAGAGGTAGATACGCAGTATTTT
CASTELAAGSEVDTQYF
>.|TRBV6-5|.|TRBJ1-3
TGTGCCAGCCGCCCAGCGTTCTCTGGAAACACCATATATTTT
CASRPAFSGNTIYF
>.|TRBV28|.|TRBJ1-4
TGTGCCAGCAGCCGCGACAGTACAACTAATGAAAAACTGTTTTTT
CASSRDSTTNEKLFF
>.|TRBV5-6|.|TRBJ1-5
TGTGCCAGCAGCTCGAATTTAGCGGGGAAAAGGTCAACGGAGCCCCAGCATTTT
CASSSNLAGKRSTEPQHF
>.|TRBV5-1|.|TRBJ2-5
TGCGCCAGCAGCTTGGGTGCGGAAGAGACCCAGTACTTC
CASSLGAEETQYF
>TRBD1|TRBV5-1|.|TRBJ1-6
TGCGCCAGCAGCTTTGGGGACAGGGAAAATTCACCCCTCCACTTT
CASSFGDRENSPLHF
>TRBD2|TRBV5-4|.|TRBJ2-1
TGTGCCAGCAGCTTCGGCGCTAGCGGGGCCTACAATGAGCAGTTCTTC
CASSFGASGAYNEQFF
>.|TRBV28|.|TRBJ1-2
TGTGCCAGCAGTTCCCGGGACATCACGCTCGGGGGCTACACCTTC
CASSSRDITLGGYTF
>.|TRBV27|.|TRBJ1-4
TGTGCCAGCAGTCCCCTTTGGGGCGCCTCCAATGAAAAACTGTTTTTT
CASSPLWGASNEKLFF
>.|TRBV5-1|.|TRBJ1-4
TGCGCCAGCAGCTCCAGGGGCGGGAATGAAAAACTGTTTTTT
CASSSRGGNEKLFF
>.|TRBV7-2|.|TRBJ2-1
TGTGCCAGCAGCTTAGGCTCCCTATCATACAATGAGCAGTTCTTC
CASSLGSLSYNEQFF
>TRBD2|TRBV5-1|.|TRBJ2-2
TGCGCCAGCACCATGACTAGCGCGGGAGAGACCGGGGAGCTGTTTTTT
CASTMTSAGETGELFF
>.|TRBV2|.|TRBJ2-5
TGTGCCAGCAGTGAGGTGGCCTTTGGTCAGGGGCGCGGAGAGACCCAGTACTTC
CASSEVAFGQGRGETQYF
>.|TRBV7-2|once|TRBJ2-7
TGTGCCAGCAGCGCCCGGACTCAGCCCGGGGAGCAGTACTTC
CASSARTQPGEQYF
>.|TRBV29-1|.|TRBJ1-4
TGCAGCGTTTTAGGTGGTCGACAGAATAATGAAAAACTGTTTTTT
CSVLGGRQNNEKLFF
>TRBD1|TRBV24-1|.|TRBJ1-2
TGTGCCACCAGTGGTTGGGACAGCAAGAACTATGGCTACACCTTC
CATSGWDSKNYGYTF
>TRBD1|TRBV4-1|.|TRBJ2-7
TGCGCCAGCAGCCAAGTTGGGACAGGCACCTCCTGGCTCCACGAGCAGTACTTC
CASSQVGTGTSWLHEQYF
>TRBD1|TRBV19|.|TRBJ2-2
TGTGCCAGTACCAACCAGGGGGCCGGGGCCGGGGAGCTGTTTTTT
CASTNQGAGAGELFF
>.|TRBV4-3|.|TRBJ1-4
TGCGCCAGCAGCCAAGGAGGTAATGAAAAACTGTTTTTT
CASSQGGNEKLFF
>.|TRBV21-1|.|TRBJ1-5
TGTGCCAGCAGCTGGCGGACAGGGGATCCGTGGAGGAGCAATCAGCCCCAGCATTTT
CASSWRTGDPWRSNQPQHF
>TRBD1|TRBV3-1/TRBV3-2|.|TRBJ1-2
TGTGCCAGCAGCGACCCCGACAGGGGCTACAACTATGGCTACACCTTC
CASSDPDRGYNYGYTF
>.|TRBV9|.|TRBJ1-1
TGTGCCAGCAGCCCCTCGAGGAGGGCCCGGAACACTGAAGCTTTCTTT
CASSPSRRARNTEAFF
>.|TRBV7-8|.|TRBJ2-3
TGTGCCAGCAGCTCCTACGGGGGAATTGATACGCAGTATTTT
CASSSYGGIDTQYF
>.|TRBV25-1|.|TRBJ1-6
TGTGCCAGCAGTCGTAGCTCCTATAATTCACCCCTCCACTTT
CASSRSSYNSPLHF
>TRBD1|TRBV28|.|TRBJ1-2
TGTGCCAGCAGTCCACAACAGGGGAACTATGGCTACACCTTC
CASSPQQGNYGYTF
>TRBD1|TRBV4-3|few|TRBJ1-1
TGCGCCAGCAGGCCGGACAGGGTTCTGAACACTGAAGCTTTCTTT
CASRPDRVLNTEAFF
>.|TRBV19|.|TRBJ1-5
TGTGCCAGTAGTATCAATACAATAGCTCGCGATCAGCCCCAGCATTTT
CASSINTIARDQPQHF
>.|TRBV4-1|many|TRBJ1-1
TGCGCCAGCAGCCGACTACTCATGGAGGGAGGAAACGCTGAAGCTTTCTTT
CASSRLLMEGGNAEAFF
>TRBD2|TRBV5-1|.|TRBJ2-1
TGCGCCAGCAGCCCCTCTTTACTAGCGGGAGGGCCCAATGAGCAGTTCTTC
CASSPSLLAGGPNEQFF
>.|TRBV12-3/TRBV12-4|once|TRBJ2-4
TGTGCCAGCAGTTTCCCAGAAAACATTCAGTACTTC
CASSFPENIQYF
>.|TRBV2|many|TRBJ1-2
TGTGCCAGCAGTGATGCAGGGGCTGGTGGCTACACCTTC
CASSDAGAGGYTF
>TRBD1|TRBV6-5|.|TRBJ2-2
TGTGCCAGCAGTAAAACAGGGGTTGGGACCGGGGAGCTGTTTTTT
CASSKTGVGTGELFF
>TRBD2|TRBV5-8|.|TRBJ2-3
TGTGCCAGCAGCGAGGGACTAGCGGGATCAGATACGCAGTATTTT
CASSEGLAGSDTQYF
>.|TRBV19|.|TRBJ1-1
TGTGCCAGTACGTTCGGGAGGTGGACTGAAGCTTTCTTT
CASTFGRWTEAFF
>TRBD1|TRBV18|.|TRBJ1-2
TGTGCCAGCTCACCGCTCGACAGGGGGCGCGGCTATGGCTACACCTTC
CASSPLDRGRGYGYTF
>TRBD1|TRBV7-3|.|TRBJ2-2
TGTGCCAGCAGCTCGCAGGGGGCCGGCACCGGGGAGCTGTTTTTT
CASSSQGAGTGELFF
>.|TRBV11-2|.|TRBJ2-1
TGTGCCAGCAGATCCCTCCTCAATGAGCAGTTCTTC
CASRSLLNEQFF
>TRBD1|TRBV19|.|TRBJ1-5
TGTGCCAGTACTCCAGGAAGGGGGCTGAGGACTGGCAATCAGCCCCAGCATTTT
CASTPGRGLRTGNQPQHF
>.|TRBV4-1|.|TRBJ2-5
TGCGCCAGCAGCCACCGGGACAGAGAGCGGGTCCAAGAGACCCAGTACTTC
CASSHRDRERVQETQYF
>.|TRBV30|once|TRBJ2-5
TGTGCCTGGAGTGGAGCGAGTCCCACGGAGACCCAGTACTTC
CAWSGASPTETQYF
>.|TRBV5-1|few|TRBJ1-5
TGCGCCAGCAGCTTAACAGGGTCCCAGCCCCAGCATTTT
CASSLTGSQPQHF
>TRBD1|TRBV24-1|.|TRBJ1-2
TGTGCCACCAGTGATTACCAGGGGGCTGGCTACACCTTC
CATSDYQGAGYTF
>TRBD1|TRBV11-2|once|TRBJ2-3
TGTGCCAGCAGCAGCAGGGGGACGACAGATACGCAGTATTTT
CASSSRGTTDTQYF
>.|TRBV9|.|TRBJ2-1
TGTGCCAGCAGCGTAGGGCCAAGAAACTACAATGAGCAGTTCTTC
CASSVGPRNYNEQFF
>.|TRBV5-8|.|TRBJ2-7
TGTGCCAGCAGCTTGGTTCGGGACGAGCAGTACTTC
CASSLVRDEQYF
>TRBD1|TRBV7-9|.|TRBJ1-4
TGTGCCAGCAGCTCACCGGGACAGGGGGTCGAAAAACTGTTTTTT
CASSSPGQGVEKLFF
>.|TRBV7-8|.|TRBJ1-1
TGTGCCAGCAGCCTAGAGACAGAGATGAACACTGAAGCTTTCTTT
CASSLETEMNTEAFF
>TRBD2|TRBV7-8|.|TRBJ2-7
TGTGCCAGCAGCCTGGGGACTAGCCAAGGCGAGCAGTACTTC
CASSLGTSQGEQYF
>.|TRBV18|.|TRBJ2-1
TGTGCCAGCTCACCGACGACACGAGTAACCTACAATGAGCAGTTCTTC
CASSPTTRVTYNEQFF
>TRBD2|TRBV6-2/TRBV6-3|.|TRBJ2-2
TGTGCCAGCAGTTACTATAGCGGGAGGGCCCCCGGGGAGCTGTTTTTT
CASSYYSGRAPGELFF
>.|TRBV30|.|TRBJ2-1
TGTGCCTGGAAATTCTTCAATGAGCAGTTCTTC
CAWKFFNEQFF
>TRBD2|TRBV19|.|TRBJ2-1
TGTGCCAGTAGGCTGACTAGCGCGAGCTCCTACAATGAGCAGTTCTTC
CASRLTSASSYNEQFF
>.|TRBV2|.|TRBJ2-5
TGTGCCAGCACTCGACTAGAAGCCCAGTACTTC
CASTRLEAQYF
>.|TRBV24-1|.|TRBJ1-3
TGTGCCACCAGTGATTCAGGAAACACCATATATTTT
CATSDSGNTIYF
>.|TRBV11-3|once|TRBJ2-1
TGTGCCAGCAGCGCCAGTGGGCAAGACGTACATGAGCAGTTCTTC
CASSASGQDVHEQFF
>TRBD1|TRBV19|.|TRBJ1-5
TGTGCCAGTAGTGACAACAGGGGGACCTGGAATCAGCCCCAGCATTTT
CASSDNRGTWNQPQHF
>TRBD2|TRBV20-1|.|TRBJ2-7
TGCAGTGCAAGTAGCGGGAGAGGTTACGAGCAGTACTTC
CSASSGRGYEQYF
>.|TRBV12-5|.|TRBJ2-5
TGTGCTAGTGGTTTAGGGGCCGAGACCCAGTACTTC
CASGLGAETQYF